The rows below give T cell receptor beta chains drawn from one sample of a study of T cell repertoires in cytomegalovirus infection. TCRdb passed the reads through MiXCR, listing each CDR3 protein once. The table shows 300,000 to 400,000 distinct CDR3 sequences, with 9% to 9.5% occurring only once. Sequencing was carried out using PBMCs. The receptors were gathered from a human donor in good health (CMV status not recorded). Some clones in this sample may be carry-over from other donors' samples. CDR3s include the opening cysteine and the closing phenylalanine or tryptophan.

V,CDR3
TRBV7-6,CASGLGEYTGELFF
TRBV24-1,CATSDPGPADTQYF
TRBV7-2,CASSIWGSHEQYF
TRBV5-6,CASSPPRGWGTEAFF
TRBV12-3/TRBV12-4,CASSPGQGTTNEKLFF
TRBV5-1,CASSWTGNTQYF
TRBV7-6,CASSLEDSTIYF
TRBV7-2,CASSSRPGGLEQYF
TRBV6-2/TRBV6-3,CASSERGTFGNTIYF
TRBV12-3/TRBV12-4,CASTGRNSGNTIYF
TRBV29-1,CSVKMDVEQFF
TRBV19,CASSIRTSGFDEQFF
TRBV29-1,CSVDSGTASYNEQFF
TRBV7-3,CASSLAGGSNTQYF
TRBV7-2,CASSQGTPRETQYF
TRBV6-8,CATIPGHKMTQYF
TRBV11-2,CASSEGASSGELFF
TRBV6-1,CASSENVSGAAPIAKNIQYF
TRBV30,CAWSVLGGPTDTQYF
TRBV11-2,CASSQNTQYF
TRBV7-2,CASSLAGGGGTQYF
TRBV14,CASSQDRRSFRGNTGELFF
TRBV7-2,CASSSTGGAGETQYF
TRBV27,CASRHTGDTNQPQHF
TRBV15,CATSGGSYQETQYF
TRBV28,CASRRSGTDLYNEQFF
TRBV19,CASSTDGSNQPQHF
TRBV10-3,CAISEGQVSNQPQHF
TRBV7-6,CASSLAAGPPPGELFF
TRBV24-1,CATSDFTGTSGRAEDTQYF
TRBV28,CASSFSTSTTNQPQHF
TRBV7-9,CASSQGWGYGYTF
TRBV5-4,CASSLARLAGGNSLNEQFF
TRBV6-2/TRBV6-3,CASSYSRGGQVPSEQYF
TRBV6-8,CASMGVTLEAFF
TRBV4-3,CASSRSGGLQETQYF
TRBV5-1,CASSQARTDTQYF
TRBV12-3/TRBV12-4,CASSLKVRTVSSYEQYF
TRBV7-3,CASSLSLGRTSELNQPQHF
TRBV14,CASSQEDGGNTEAFF
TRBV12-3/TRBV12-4,CASSLAGQGAKETQYF
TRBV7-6,CASSFGVAGAYNEQFF
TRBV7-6,CASSLAAGGRQPQHF
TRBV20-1,CSAEGGHGRRNEQYF
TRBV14,CASSYALDYEQYF
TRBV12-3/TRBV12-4,CASSHRQRGGELFF
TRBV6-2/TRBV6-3,CASSYRGQAISYEQYF
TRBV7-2,CASSSAAGSNQPQHF
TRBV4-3,CASSQDGQGYGYTF